This T cell receptor beta chain originates from a study of blood T cell repertoires in COVID-19. Sequencing was performed with immunoSEQ multiplex PCR; in TCRdb, only in-frame clones are kept and a portion is missing. The data contain more than 95,000 clones, about 85% of them singletons. V lost 8 bases and J 3 bases, leaving 12 bases between the germline ends. This CDR3 has 13 residues. Per the germline V gene, CDR1 is LNHDA and CDR2 is SQIVND (reference sequence). The receptor was derived from a man older than 75 with active or convalescent COVID-19. The sequencing sample was made of peripheral blood. The chain links TRBV19 to TRBJ2-3, with D perhaps matching TRBD1 (6 bases). DNA of the CDR3: TGTGCCAGTGCAACACAGGGAACAGATACGCAGTATTTT. Translated, it gives CASATQGTDTQYF.